The TCR beta chain described here comes from a study of blood T cell repertoires in COVID-19. Turning to the study itself: There were acute and convalescent COVID-19 samples, and they came from the United States, Italy and Spain. Sources were T cells, B-cell-depleted T cells, or PBMCs; the material itself was cDNA or gDNA.

Germline loops: CDR1 SSHAT, CDR2 FNYEAQ (reference sequence). The CDR3 sequence is 17 residues long. As processed by the authors: Nucleated cell number was recorded as an estimate derived from reference gene primer amplification. TCRdb keeps only in-frame clones here, not all; method: immunoSEQ multiplex PCR. V and J calls plus clone size are reproduced from that table; the DNA served to infer D and trimming. This sample has approximately 82,000 clones, with over 70% found just once. Notes on this clone: Relative to the germline gene, one junction end is altered; a read error may explain this.

Sequenced sample: peripheral blood. The clonotype originates from a woman aged 60-70 years with acute or convalescent COVID-19. The chain links TRBV7-7 to TRBJ1-5; 7 bases align to TRBD1. The CDR3 spells CASSFYLGGESNQPQHF. The CDR3 DNA follows: TGTGCTAGCAGCTTTTACTTAGGGGGCGAGAGCAATCAGCCCCAGCATTTT.